This TCR beta chain was documented in a study of T cells in Graves' hyperthyroidism and ophthalmopathy (dated by TCRdb to between 2018 and 2021). Notes on the research overall: Peripheral blood was sampled at the time of initial diagnosis, prior to any treatment. To identify TCR V-J signatures that set the groups apart, the researchers used a discovery cohort of 100 patients, made up of 40 to 45 with Graves' ophthalmopathy and some 58 with stable Graves' hyperthyroidism. Whether ophthalmopathy could be predicted prospectively was tested in an independent validation cohort made up of under 20 hyperthyroidism patients plus 17 patients who later progressed to ophthalmopathy. The 90 to 100 discovery patients were randomly split 7:3 into training and test sets. The study also compared thyroid tissue and blood T-cell repertoires from several Graves' hyperthyroidism patients. Following sampling, methimazole starting at 30 mg daily was given to hyperthyroidism patients, and high-dose intravenous methylprednisolone was given to ophthalmopathy patients. TCR Vbeta CDR3 sequencing of approximately 140 peripheral blood samples (around 45 ophthalmopathy, approximately 80 hyperthyroidism and roughly 17 progressor patients) is reported in the paper. Results and caveats for the whole study, not just this receptor: Most expanded thyroid clonotypes (frequency above 0.001) were also found in blood, which suggests that blood repertoires may mirror thyroid immune responses. In validation, progression to ophthalmopathy was predicted by the model with roughly 69% sensitivity and about 72% specificity, a median of around 5.9 months before onset. A 13 V-J signature model separated ophthalmopathy from stable hyperthyroidism, with 87.88% sensitivity and roughly 81% specificity in cross-validation and 80%/75% in testing. No statistical method was used to set the sample size in advance, and investigators knew the group allocation.

Trimming takes 6 bases off V and 9 bases off J; junction bases not matched to a gene: 5. Based on the germline V gene, the CDR1 and CDR2 sequences are MGHDK and SYGVNS. The CDR3 starts with the cysteine, ends with the phenylalanine, and has 12 residues. Here the CDR3 DNA is all that survives: 36 bases in frame from base 1. The table lists this clonotype with a few counts. The target of this receptor is not known. No base-level quality is on record; no much larger clone is a single base apart. A patient counted as having stable Graves' hyperthyroidism if no progression to ophthalmopathy occurred over 18 months of follow-up. The hyperthyroidism patients were between 18 and 65 years old and newly diagnosed, with a disease duration of less than 2 months. Any patient with an uncontrolled infection, another autoimmune disease, pregnancy or lactation was excluded. Clinical symptoms, serum thyroxine and TRAb, thyroid ultrasound, and orbital computed tomography formed the basis for the diagnoses. PBMCs were isolated from 7.5 to 10 ml of fresh peripheral blood by Ficoll-Paque density gradient centrifugation. Trizol reagent was used to extract total RNA, and RNA quality was then checked on an Agilent 2100 Bioanalyzer.

The TCR beta CDR3 regions were amplified from RNA transcripts. A first-round RT-PCR of the TCR CDR3 used the HTBI primer set with the Qiagen OneStep RT-PCR kit. Libraries were constructed in a second round of multiplex PCR, after which size selection and purification were performed. Paired-end sequencing of the libraries was performed with 100 bp reads on an Illumina HiSeq2000. The authors processed their data as follows. Raw data were processed with SOAPnuke, discarding reads with adapters, uncalled bases, mean Phred below 15, or no exact constant-primer or identifier match. High-quality paired reads were merged with COPE v1.2.5, and unique nucleotide sequences were defined as clonotypes. MiTCR v1.1 was used to align clonotypes to the IMGT TRBV, TRBD and TRBJ reference segments. Only V-J combinations with frequency above 0.0001, covering 99% to 99.2% of repertoires, were analysed. The TCS score was defined as F50 (clonal expansion) divided by E x V (chaos), with BLOSUM62-based TCRdist calculated between CDR3 peptides within each V-J. Welch's t-statistics and random forest reduced around 550 V-J features to under 15, which were used in a naive Bayes classifier (R e1071). TCRdb applied fastp at Q25 and MiXCR to the public reads, then kept only in-frame beta chains. Every CDR3 protein is listed once, alongside the most common genes and DNA of its rows. TCRdb's processing, not the authors', yielded these V and J calls. This sample comprises approximately 590,000 distinct CDR3 sequences, around 16% of them detected only once. The ten largest clones represent around 7.8% of the sample.

Here the chain combines TRBV25-1 and TRBJ2-1; 7 junctional bases match TRBD1. The source of this sequence is a woman in her thirties with Graves' hyperthyroidism. Input material: blood. The CDR3 protein: CASRTGFGEQFF. The DNA sequence is given as TGTGCCAGCAGGACAGGGTTCGGTGAGCAGTTCTTC.